The 21 T cell receptor beta chains reported below all come from one sample, sequenced in a study of blood T cell repertoires in COVID-19. The protocol was immunoSEQ multiplex PCR, while the TCRdb copy is restricted to in-frame clones and leaves out a portion. This table holds roughly 100,000 clones, 75% to 90% found once. Sequenced material: peripheral blood. Every receptor here comes from a man aged 50 to 60 with acute or convalescent COVID-19.

The chain recombines TRBV27 with TRBJ1-4; D call uncertain. The V end was cut by 4 bases, the J end by 0 bases, with 12 bases between. The CDR3 contains 16 residues. Per the germline V gene, CDR1 is MNHEY and CDR2 is SMNVEV (reference sequence). The chain's CDR3 is CASSSRRTATNEKLFF. The CDR3 nucleotides are TGTGCCAGCAGTTCGCGACGGACTGCAACTAATGAAAAACTGTTTTTT.

The chain carries TRBV28 and TRBJ1-5; TRBD1 is a possible D gene (6 bases). CDR3 length: 14 residues. Per germline, CDR1 MDHEN and CDR2 SYDVKM. V lost 11 bases to trimming and J lost 6 bases, with 20 bases between them. CDR3 amino acids: CAAMGGASGQPQHF. In nucleotides, the CDR3 is TGTGCCGCCATGGGGGGGGCATCGGGTCAGCCCCAGCATTTT.

The chain has TRBV7-9 and TRBJ2-5; TRBD2 matches 11 bases. V lost 5 bases, J lost 1 base, and 12 bases stayed unmatched. In germline, CDR1 is SEHNR, CDR2 FQNEAQ (reference sequence). CDR3 length: 18 residues. The CDR3 DNA follows: TGTGCCAGCAGCAAGGGGACTAGCGGAACCCCCATCCAAGAGACCCAGTACTTC. It yields the protein CASSKGTSGTPIQETQYF.

This chain links TRBV9 with TRBJ2-1, with 8 bases fitting TRBD2. Germline trimming cut 4 bases from V and 8 bases from J; bases unmatched to any gene: 14. Germline assignment: CDR1 SGDLS and CDR2 YYNGEE. The CDR3 extends over 16 amino acids. The CDR3 sequence: CASSSQAGVGFYEQFF. The CDR3 DNA reads TGTGCCAGCAGCTCTCAAGCGGGAGTAGGGTTCTATGAGCAGTTCTTC.

This clone was seen just once. The chain carries TRBV2 and TRBJ2-1, with D maybe TRBD1 (5 bases). Trimming cost V 7 bases and J 9 bases, with 16 bases left between them. The CDR3 has 13 residues. Germline values: CDR1 SNHLY, CDR2 FYNNEI. The CDR3 loop reads CASKPGAWVEQFF. CDR3 sequence (DNA): TGTGCCAGCAAACCTGGGGCGTGGGTTGAGCAGTTCTTC.

The gene calls are TRBV6-5 and TRBJ2-2; D is undetermined. V shed 3 bases and J shed 6 bases, with 5 bases lying between them. The germline V gene encodes CDR1 MNHEY and CDR2 SVGAGI. The CDR3 length is 12 residues. The CDR3 DNA follows: TGTGCCAGCAGTTATACACCCGGGGAGCTGTTTTTT. Translation gives CASSYTPGELFF.

The rearrangement links TRBV7-9 to TRBJ2-7; tentative D call: TRBD1 (6 bases). Trimming took 4 bases from V and 2 from J, leaving 15 bases between them. Germline CDR1 is SEHNR and CDR2 is FQNEAQ (reference sequence). This CDR3 spans 15 amino acids. CDR3 sequence reads: CASSSDVRGTYEQYF. In DNA, the CDR3 is TGTGCCAGCAGCTCGGACGTCAGGGGAACCTACGAGCAGTACTTC.

The genes are TRBV4-1 and TRBJ1-5; possible D gene TRBD1, 6 bases. The CDR3 loop spans 15 amino acids. Trimming shortened V by 1 base and J by 1 base, and 8 bases separated the two germline ends. Germline V gene data show CDR1 as MGHRA and CDR2 as YSYEKL. CDR3 nucleotides: TGCGCCAGCAGCCAAGGGGACACCAGCAATCAGCCCCAGCATTTT. Translation gives CASSQGDTSNQPQHF.

The chain employs TRBV6-6 and TRBJ2-5, with 9 bases lining up with TRBD1. V lost 5 bases and J lost 2; bases outside the gene matches: 6. CDR1 and CDR2 (germline): MNHNY, SVGAGI (reference sequence). The CDR3 runs to 15 residues. The CDR3 sequence: CASSIGQGKQETQYF. The CDR3 DNA reads TGTGCCAGCAGTATAGGACAGGGGAAGCAAGAGACCCAGTACTTC.

V gene TRBV28 combines with J gene TRBJ1-3, with D possibly being TRBD1 (5 bases). Germline V lookup: CDR1 MDHEN, CDR2 SYDVKM. This CDR3 spans 13 amino acids. Trimming cost V 7 bases and J 7 bases, with 14 bases left between them. The CDR3: CASMTELGNTIYF. The CDR3 DNA reads as TGTGCCAGCATGACAGAACTTGGGAACACCATATATTTT.

V usage is TRBV14 and J usage is TRBJ2-3; D is unresolved. V was cut by 4 bases and J by 1 base, with 12 bases left in between. The CDR3 sequence is 15 residues long. Germline V gives CDR1 SGHDN, CDR2 FVKESK. CDR3 nucleotides: TGTGCCAGCAGCCTAGCCCTCGCGGGCACAGATACGCAGTATTTT. Translation gives CASSLALAGTDTQYF.

This chain links TRBV28 with TRBJ2-7; 12 bases fit TRBD2. V trimming: 6 bases; J trimming: 5 bases; junction bases outside the gene matches: 5. The germline V gene has CDR1 MDHEN and CDR2 SYDVKM. CDR3 length equals 14 residues. The CDR3 nucleotides are TGTGCCAGCAGAAGACTAGCGGGAGTCCACGAGCAGTACTTC. This codes for CASRRLAGVHEQYF.

V and J are TRBV7-9 and TRBJ2-2; a possible D gene is TRBD2 (6 bases). This CDR3 is built from 15 residues. Germline-derived CDR1 and CDR2 are SEHNR and FQNEAQ (reference sequence). V was cut by 9 bases and J by 3 bases, with 17 bases left in between. The CDR3 DNA reads TGTGCCAGTCTCGTCGGGGGAGGCTACACCGGGGAGCTGTTTTTT. Translating gives CASLVGGGYTGELFF.

The chain uses TRBV18 and TRBJ2-5; D is perhaps TRBD2 (6 bases). In germline, CDR1 is KGHSH, CDR2 LQKENI. The V gene lost 4 bases and the J gene lost 1 base, with 10 bases spanning the gap. CDR3 length: 14 residues. The CDR3 spells CASSRDSSQETQYF. Written as DNA, the CDR3 is TGTGCCAGCTCACGGGACTCGAGCCAAGAGACCCAGTACTTC.

The rearrangement joins TRBV29-1 to TRBJ2-5; TRBD2 is a possible D gene (5 bases). Germline loops: CDR1 SQVTM, CDR2 ANQGSEA. CDR3 size: 14 residues. V lost 5 bases and J 1 base, leaving 14 bases between the germline ends. This CDR3 reads CSVSQEGSQETQYF. The DNA for the CDR3 is TGCAGCGTTAGTCAAGAGGGAAGCCAAGAGACCCAGTACTTC.

The chain joins TRBV5-7 to TRBJ2-1; 14 bases line up with TRBD2. TRBV5-7 falls under the ORF class, with uncertain function. This CDR3 region has 19 residues. V was clipped by 3 bases and J by 4 bases; unmatched bases: 12. CDR3 residues: CASSSKGTSGSAPYNEQFF. The CDR3 bases are TGTGCCAGCAGCTCCAAGGGGACTAGCGGGAGCGCCCCTTACAATGAGCAGTTCTTC.

This chain joins TRBV24-1 and TRBJ2-3; D not resolved. This CDR3 comprises 14 residues. Germline loops: CDR1 KGHDR, CDR2 SFDVKD. The ends were cut back, 0 bases at V and 1 base at J, with 4 bases in the middle. The CDR3 sequence: CATSDLVGTDTQYF. In nucleotides, the CDR3 is TGTGCCACCAGTGATTTGGTAGGCACAGATACGCAGTATTTT.

The rearrangement uses TRBV6-4 and TRBJ1-2, with a possible D match to TRBD1 (5 bases). CDR1 and CDR2 from the germline V gene are MRHNA and SNTAGT. The CDR3 contains 14 residues. V was trimmed by 4 bases and J by 10 bases, leaving 19 bases between them. This CDR3 reads CASSATGTTGDYTF. The CDR3 coding sequence is TGTGCCAGCAGTGCTACCGGGACCACGGGGGACTACACCTTC.

J is TRBJ2-3 and V is TRBV7-9; TRBD2 matches 12 bases. The CDR3 spans 16 residues. After removal of 5 bases from V and 4 bases from J, the junction contained 7 bases not matched to a gene. Germline CDR1 and CDR2: SEHNR and FQNEAQ (reference sequence). The chain's CDR3 is CASSAWTSGESDTQYF. In DNA, the CDR3 is TGTGCCAGCAGCGCCTGGACTAGCGGGGAGTCAGATACGCAGTATTTT.

The chain recombines TRBV5-5 with TRBJ1-6; unclear D gene. The CDR3 spans 13 residues. CDR1 and CDR2 (germline): SGHKS, YYEKEE (reference sequence). V was cut by 4 bases and J by 9 bases, with 11 bases left in between. CDR3 amino acids: CASSPMSTSPLHF. The CDR3, as DNA: TGTGCCAGCAGCCCCATGAGTACTTCACCCCTCCACTTT.

V usage is TRBV11-2 and J usage is TRBJ2-5; possibly TRBD2 for D (6 bases). Trimming removed 4 bases at V and 10 bases at J, with 16 bases between. The CDR3 sequence is 13 residues long. In germline, CDR1 is SGHAT, CDR2 FQNNGV. The CDR3 bases are TGTGCCAGCAGCTCGGGAGCCGAGCCGCTCCAGTACTTC. This codes for CASSSGAEPLQYF. Full variable domain (remainder filled in from reference TRBV11-2 and TRBJ2-5): EAGVAQSPRYKIIEKRQSVAFWCNPISGHATLYWYQQILGQGPKLLIQFQNNGVVDDSQLPKDRFSAERLKGVDSTLKIQPAKLEDSAVYLCASSSGAEPLQYFGPGTRLLVL.